The T cell receptor beta chain described here comes from a study of preoperative IRX-2 immunotherapy in early breast cancer. The V gene's germline CDR1 is SEHNR and CDR2 FQNEAQ (reference sequence). This CDR3 spans 14 amino acids. The V end lost 5 bases, the J end lost 5 bases, and 15 bases lay between the germline ends. Treatment in this sample: preoperative locoregional IRX-2 cytokine immunotherapy. Preoperative locoregional IRX-2 cytokine immunotherapy was tested in the phase Ib source study. The method was immunoSEQ multiplex PCR; TCRdb's version includes in-frame clones alone and lacks a portion of them. This sample has about 15,000 clones; under 95% occur once, and the top ten carry around 29%.

The sequence derives from a human donor with breast cancer. The material was obtained from a patient treated with IRX-2 immunotherapy. This rearrangement joins TRBV7-9 to TRBJ1-1; perhaps TRBD1 as D (6 bases). The CDR3 DNA sequence: TGTGCCAGCAGCCCCCCAGGGGTCTGGACTGAAGCTTTCTTT. This sequence encodes CASSPPGVWTEAFF.